The next 10 T cell receptor beta chains were all read from a single sample in a study of blood T cell repertoires in COVID-19. The method was immunoSEQ multiplex PCR; TCRdb's version includes in-frame clones alone and lacks a portion of them. The profile shows tens of thousands of clones, approximately 91% of them singletons. The sequenced material came from peripheral blood. The receptors were gathered from an older woman with acute or convalescent COVID-19.

CDR3 residues: CASTLSSGISDTQYF. The DNA for the CDR3 is TGCGCCAGCACCCTCTCTAGCGGGATTTCAGATACGCAGTATTTT. This chain joins TRBV10-1 and TRBJ2-3; 9 bases are a match to TRBD2. The CDR3 consists of 15 residues. With 7 bases clipped from V and 4 bases from J, the junction kept 9 bases outside the gene matches. Germline loops: CDR1 WNHNN, CDR2 SYGVQD (reference sequence).

This rearrangement joins TRBV27 to TRBJ2-2, with 8 bases identical to TRBD2. The germline CDR1 and CDR2 sequences are MNHEY and SMNVEV (reference sequence). Trimming took 6 bases from V and 4 from J; bases not matched to a gene: 4. CDR3 size: 14 residues. For the CDR3, the DNA is TGTGCCAGCAGAGTAGCGGGGTTCACCGGGGAGCTGTTTTTT. This encodes CASRVAGFTGELFF.

This clone is a singleton in its sample. V is TRBV4-1 and J is TRBJ2-1; D may be TRBD2 (6 bases). Trimming took 1 base from V and 3 from J, leaving 22 bases between them. CDR3 length equals 19 residues. Germline-derived CDR1 and CDR2 are MGHRA and YSYEKL. CDR3 DNA: TGCGCCAGCAGCCAAGTCCGGGGACTTCGATCCCATCACTACAATGAGCAGTTCTTC. Encoded protein: CASSQVRGLRSHHYNEQFF.

The chain has TRBV28 and TRBJ1-5; maybe TRBD1 (5 bases). V lost 2 bases and J lost 0, with 11 bases in between. CDR3 length: 16 residues. Looked up from germline, CDR1 is MDHEN and CDR2 is SYDVKM. The CDR3 bases are TGTGCCAGCAGTTTAGGGGGGGTAGTTAGCAATCAGCCCCAGCATTTT. The encoded protein is CASSLGGVVSNQPQHF.

The genes are TRBV7-6 and TRBJ2-7; TRBD2 agrees at 11 bases. CDR3 size: 15 residues. From germline, CDR1 is SGHVS and CDR2 FNYEAQ. V shed 5 bases, J shed 0 bases, and the junction held 3 bases outside the gene matches. For the CDR3, the DNA is TGTGCCAGCAGCCGAACTAGCGGGAGCTCCTACGAGCAGTACTTC. The encoded protein is CASSRTSGSSYEQYF.

The gene calls are TRBV14 and TRBJ1-3; D is uncertain. Germline CDR1 and CDR2: SGHDN and FVKESK. This CDR3 spans 16 amino acids. Trimming pared 1 base from V and 4 bases from J, leaving 14 bases between. The CDR3 bases are TGTGCCAGCAGCCAAGCGGGAATCCGGCGGGGAAACACCATATATTTT. Its translation: CASSQAGIRRGNTIYF.

The count of this clone is one. The chain is built from TRBV6-5 and TRBJ2-7; maybe TRBD2 (6 bases). Trimming pared 7 bases from V and 4 bases from J, leaving 20 bases between. The germline V gene encodes CDR1 MNHEY and CDR2 SVGAGI. This CDR3 is 15 amino acids long. The CDR3 DNA is TGTGCCAGCACCCAGATGGCGGGGACCTCGTACGAGCAGTACGTC. It yields the protein CASTQMAGTSYEQYV.

This clone was recorded once. The CDR3, as DNA: TGCGCCAGCAGCCAGCGGTCCAAGACGTCGGACACCGGGGAGCTGTTTTTT. As protein: CASSQRSKTSDTGELFF. The V gene is TRBV4-1, the J gene TRBJ2-2; the D is unclear. There are 17 residues in the CDR3. Trimming removed 3 bases from V and 3 bases from J, with 17 bases in between. CDR1 and CDR2 (germline): MGHRA, YSYEKL.

This chain links TRBV27 with TRBJ2-3; 8 bases fit TRBD1. The CDR3 has 16 residues. The trim removed 8 bases at V and 2 bases at J, leaving 12 bases unmatched. Germline CDR1 is MNHEY and CDR2 is SMNVEV (reference sequence). CDR3 sequence: CASGPSGTGVTDTQYF. CDR3 coding DNA: TGTGCCAGCGGCCCATCCGGGACAGGAGTCACAGATACGCAGTATTTT.

The J gene is TRBJ1-1, the V gene TRBV10-3; TRBD1 might be the D (5 bases). Germline V gene data show CDR1 as ENHRY and CDR2 as SYGVKD. V was clipped by 6 bases and J by 5 bases, with 16 bases between them. The CDR3 runs 14 residues. CDR3 loop: CAIRREGWGTEAFF. CDR3 nucleotide sequence: TGTGCCATCAGGAGGGAGGGTTGGGGGACTGAAGCTTTCTTT.